The rows below give T cell receptor beta chains drawn from one sample of a study of T-cell reconstitution after alpha-beta-depleted transplantation in children. TCRdb fed the PCR reads into MiXCR, producing one record per CDR3 protein. The profile covers about 200,000 distinct CDR3 sequences, with about 6.6% appearing a single time and approximately 6% taken by the ten largest. Sequences were derived from PBMCs, sampled before TCRalphabeta/CD19-depleted stem cell transplant. Every receptor here comes from a boy aged 2-9 years with acute lymphoblastic leukemia, due to receive a stem cell transplant. CDR3s include the opening cysteine and the closing phenylalanine or tryptophan. The D gene is left open where the match is weak. The size field is filled for only some rows; it gives once, few, many or a size class.

CDR3 protein,CDR3 DNA,V gene,J gene,D gene,clone size
CASSARWPGSNQPQHF,TGTGCCAGCAGTGCCAGGTGGCCGGGGAGCAATCAGCCCCAGCATTTT,TRBV28,TRBJ1-5,NA,many
CASSQSDYGYTF,TGTGCCAGCAGCCAGTCAGATTATGGCTACACCTTC,TRBV3-1,TRBJ1-2,NA,NA
CSARGNTDTQYF,TGCAGCGCGAGGGGAAACACAGATACGCAGTATTTT,TRBV29-1,TRBJ2-3,NA,many
CASSQALNQPQHF,TGTGCCAGCAGCCAAGCACTGAATCAGCCCCAGCATTTT,TRBV14,TRBJ1-5,NA,few
CASSLRGQGLGEQYF,TGCGCCAGCAGCCTTCGGGGACAGGGGCTGGGAGAGCAGTACTTC,TRBV5-1,TRBJ2-7,TRBD1,many
CASGSPTDRGGLYF,TGTGCTAGTGGTTCACCCACGGACAGGGGAGGGTTGTACTTC,TRBV12-5,TRBJ2-7,TRBD1,NA
CASSPLLAGGETQYF,TGTGCCAGCAGCCCCCTGCTAGCGGGGGGAGAGACCCAGTACTTC,TRBV3-1,TRBJ2-5,TRBD2,NA
CASSLLGGSTYEQYF,TGTGCCAGCAGCCTTCTGGGCGGTTCCACCTACGAGCAGTACTTC,TRBV7-2,TRBJ2-7,NA,many
CSYPSGGPETQYF,TGCAGCTACCCTTCGGGGGGGCCGGAGACCCAGTACTTC,TRBV20-1,TRBJ2-5,TRBD2,many
CSAKGLAGGSSYNEQFF,TGCAGCGCCAAGGGACTAGCGGGGGGAAGCTCCTACAATGAGCAGTTCTTC,TRBV29-1,TRBJ2-1,TRBD2,many
CASSGLSEAFF,TGTGCCAGCAGTGGCCTCTCGGAAGCTTTCTTT,TRBV25-1,TRBJ1-1,NA,many
CASSQDRGGFGYEQYF,TGTGCCAGCAGCCAAGATCGTGGGGGTTTCGGCTACGAGCAGTACTTC,TRBV3-1,TRBJ2-7,NA,NA
CASSGTGLTEAFF,TGCGCCAGCAGCGGAACAGGGTTGACTGAAGCTTTCTTT,TRBV5-1,TRBJ1-1,NA,many
CASSGPGLAGEGEQFF,TGTGCCAGCAGTGGACCGGGACTAGCGGGAGAGGGAGAGCAGTTCTTC,TRBV28,TRBJ2-1,TRBD2,many
CASSQELAVLNEQFF,TGCGCCAGCAGCCAAGAGTTAGCGGTCCTAAATGAGCAGTTCTTC,TRBV4-3,TRBJ2-1,NA,few
CASRKDRAIARNNEQFF,TGTGCCAGCAGAAAAGACAGGGCCATCGCGAGGAACAATGAGCAGTTCTTC,TRBV27,TRBJ2-1,TRBD1,few
CSAYIAARNTGELFF,TGCAGTGCTTATATAGCGGCAAGAAACACCGGGGAGCTGTTTTTT,TRBV20-1,TRBJ2-2,NA,many
CSAPRDSGRDWEQFF,TGCAGTGCCCCACGGGACAGCGGGAGGGATTGGGAGCAGTTCTTC,TRBV20-1,TRBJ2-1,TRBD2,many
CASSRDRVEQYF,TGTGCCAGCAGCCGGGACAGGGTCGAGCAGTACTTC,TRBV6-6,TRBJ2-7,TRBD1,many
CASSTGSTSPETQYF,TGTGCCAGCAGTACCGGGTCCACCAGCCCAGAGACCCAGTACTTC,TRBV28,TRBJ2-5,NA,NA
CGGQGWPEAFF,TGCGGGGGACAGGGATGGCCTGAAGCTTTCTTT,TRBV20-1,TRBJ1-1,TRBD1,NA
CASTDPLLLYSTYEQYF,TGTGCCAGCACCGATCCCCTACTCCTGTATAGCACCTACGAGCAGTACTTC,TRBV12-3/TRBV12-4,TRBJ2-7,NA,many
CSVALIYGYTF,TGCAGCGTTGCACTGATCTATGGCTACACCTTC,TRBV29-1,TRBJ1-2,NA,NA
CASSLVGDSYNSPLHF,TGTGCCAGCAGCTTAGTTGGGGACAGCTATAATTCACCCCTCCACTTT,TRBV7-2,TRBJ1-6,TRBD1,many
CSVSSGHTNTEAFF,TGCAGCGTTTCCTCCGGACACACGAACACTGAAGCTTTCTTT,TRBV29-1,TRBJ1-1,NA,many
CASSQAPSGSSYEQYF,TGTGCCAGCAGCCAAGCTCCTAGCGGGAGCTCCTACGAGCAGTACTTC,TRBV4-2,TRBJ2-7,TRBD2,NA
CASSWDRGYNEQFF,TGTGCCAGCAGCTGGGACAGGGGCTACAATGAGCAGTTCTTC,TRBV27,TRBJ2-1,TRBD1,many
CSVGVPNTEAFF,TGCAGCGTTGGAGTCCCGAACACTGAAGCTTTCTTT,TRBV29-1,TRBJ1-1,NA,few
CASSIREAEQFF,TGTGCCAGCAGCATACGGGAGGCGGAGCAGTTCTTC,TRBV5-6,TRBJ2-1,TRBD2,many
CASSFIGQVSSYNEQFF,TGTGCCAGCAGTTTCATTGGACAGGTGAGCTCCTACAATGAGCAGTTCTTC,TRBV28,TRBJ2-1,TRBD1,few
CASSIGSNTEAFF,TGTGCCAGTAGTATAGGTTCGAACACTGAAGCTTTCTTT,TRBV19,TRBJ1-1,NA,many